The 16 T cell receptor beta chains presented below share a single source sample, sequenced in a study of T cells in Graves' hyperthyroidism and ophthalmopathy. Amplification yielded TCR beta CDR3 regions, with RNA transcripts as the source. First-round RT-PCR targeting the TCR CDR3 was performed with the HTBI primer set. TCRdb reprocessed the multiplex PCR reads via MiXCR and lists one record per CDR3 protein. The sample has 300,000 or so distinct CDR3 sequences, around 20% seen once; the top ten hold about 50%. The sample consisted of blood. The receptors were gathered from a woman aged 50 to 65 with Graves' hyperthyroidism.

This clonotype has ten or more counts. CDR3 in amino acids: CASSRQGSHNSPLHF. In DNA, the CDR3 is TGTGCCAGCAGCCGACAGGGGAGCCATAATTCACCCCTCCACTTT. V and J are TRBV11-2 and TRBJ1-6; 8 bases are shared with TRBD1. The CDR3 is 15 residues long. After removal of 5 bases from V and 5 bases from J, the junction contained 5 bases not matched to a gene. CDR1 and CDR2 (germline): SGHAT, FQNNGV.

This clonotype occurred once. The chain is built from TRBV2 and TRBJ1-1, with D possibly matching TRBD1 (5 bases). The CDR3 runs to 13 residues. Deletions cut 4 bases from V and 3 bases from J, with 9 bases between. Germline V gene data show CDR1 as SNHLY and CDR2 as FYNNEI. CDR3 residues: CASSGRGDTEAFF. Here the CDR3 DNA reads TGTGCCAGCAGTGGGAGAGGGGACACTGAAGCTTTCTTT.

This clonotype has only a few counts. V gene TRBV5-1 combines with J gene TRBJ2-1; 15 bases are shared with TRBD2. Germline V CDR1 and CDR2: SGHRS, YFSETQ. The CDR3 totals 19 residues. The junction had 6 bases not matched to a gene; V was cut back by 2 bases and J by 0 bases. The chain's CDR3 is CASSFTGTSGRRSYNEQFF. Here the CDR3 DNA reads TGCGCCAGCAGCTTCACCGGGACTAGCGGGAGGCGCTCCTACAATGAGCAGTTCTTC.

Many counts were recorded for this clonotype. The chain combines TRBV11-3 with TRBJ2-7, with 10 nucleotides matching TRBD1. Trimming at V came to 4 bases and at J to 4 bases, leaving 10 bases not matched to a gene. The CDR3 loop spans 16 amino acids. Per the germline V gene, CDR1 is SGHNT and CDR2 is YENEEA. The CDR3 nucleotides read TGTGCCAGCAGCTCTCTCTCCGGGACAGGGGAATACGAGCAGTACTTC. Residues: CASSSLSGTGEYEQYF.

The chain couples TRBV5-1 to TRBJ1-2; D is perhaps TRBD1 (5 bases). This CDR3 region has 14 residues. From germline, CDR1 is SGHRS and CDR2 YFSETQ. Between the trimmed V and J ends, which lost 4 bases and 4 bases, there was a span of 14 bases. CDR3 bases: TGCGCCAGCAGCGTGGACAAGGCCAGCTATGGCTACACCTTC. It yields the protein CASSVDKASYGYTF. The whole variable domain, filled in from reference TRBV5-1 and TRBJ1-2, reads KAGVTQTPRYLIKTRGQQVTLSCSPISGHRSVSWYQQTPGQGLQFLFEYFSETQRNKGNFPGRFSGRQFSNSRSEMNVSTLELGDSALYLCASSVDKASYGYTFGSGTRLTVV.

A few counts support this clonotype. The J gene is TRBJ1-1, the V gene TRBV30, with D tentatively TRBD1 (5 bases). V shed 4 bases and J shed 4 bases, with 16 bases lying between them. Germline V gene data show CDR1 as GTSNPN and CDR2 as SVGIG (reference sequence). The CDR3 sequence is 14 residues long. DNA of the CDR3: TGTGCCTGGATGCTAGCTGGGGGGGGCACTGAAGCTTTCTTT. It is translated as CAWMLAGGGTEAFF.

V and J are TRBV4-1 and TRBJ2-2; 7 positions match TRBD1. The V gene end was trimmed by 1 base and the J gene end by 6 bases; junction bases not matched to a gene: 2. Germline CDR1 is MGHRA and CDR2 is YSYEKL. This CDR3 region has 14 residues. CDR3 region: CASSQGDRAGELFF. For the CDR3, the DNA is TGCGCCAGCAGCCAAGGAGACAGGGCCGGGGAGCTGTTTTTT.

Many counts were recorded for this clonotype. J is TRBJ2-7 and V is TRBV28, with TRBD2 as a possible D gene (6 bases). The ends were cut back, 10 bases at V and 2 bases at J, with 15 bases in the middle. The germline V gene has CDR1 MDHEN and CDR2 SYDVKM. CDR3 length: 13 residues. CDR3 protein: CATAGWETYEQYF. The CDR3 DNA reads as TGTGCCACCGCGGGGTGGGAAACCTACGAGCAGTACTTC.

This clonotype was picked up many times. The J gene is TRBJ2-3, the V gene TRBV18; D is uncertain. The germline V gene encodes CDR1 KGHSH and CDR2 LQKENI. The V and J ends lost 0 bases and 5 bases respectively, with 3 bases between them. The CDR3 runs to 12 residues. The CDR3 bases are TGTGCCAGCTCACCACCGTTAGATACGCAGTATTTT. The encoded protein is CASSPPLDTQYF.

CDR3 nucleotide sequence: TGCGCCAGCAGGGGACGGGATTACAATGAGCAGTTCTTC. Protein product: CASRGRDYNEQFF. This chain joins TRBV5-1 and TRBJ2-1, with D possibly being TRBD1 or TRBD2 (5 bases each). V lost 5 bases to trimming and J lost 4 bases, with 10 bases between them. The CDR3 runs to 13 residues. CDR1 is SGHRS and CDR2 is YFSETQ in the germline V gene.

This clonotype has a handful of counts. The chain combines TRBV2 with TRBJ1-4, with TRBD1 as a possible D gene (5 bases). Germline assignment: CDR1 SNHLY and CDR2 FYNNEI. The CDR3 runs to 13 residues. Trimming stripped 10 bases from V and 3 bases from J, with 12 bases between. In DNA form, the CDR3 reads TGTGCCAACCGGGGGAACGCTAATGAAAAACTGTTTTTT. The encoded protein is CANRGNANEKLFF.

Regarding this clonotype: One base away lies a much larger clone, so this may be a sequencing read error. The DNA for the CDR3 is TGTGCCAGCTCACCACCCACATCTCCTAACTATGGCTACACCTTC. It codes for CASSPPTSPNYGYTF. The rearrangement links TRBV18 to TRBJ1-2; D is unclear. Germline CDR1 and CDR2: KGHSH and LQKENI. Trimming shortened V by 0 bases and J by 0 bases, and 8 bases separated the two germline ends. This CDR3 is built from 15 residues. The variable domain in full, with the rest retrieved from reference TRBV18 and TRBJ1-2, is NAGVMQNPRHLVRRRGQEARLRCSPMKGHSHVYWYRQLPEEGLKFMVYLQKENIIDESGMPKERFSAEFPKEGPSILRIQQVVRGDSAAYFCASSPPTSPNYGYTFGSGTRLTVV.

A remark on this clonotype: Germline and junction disagree at one end, which may indicate a read error. V is TRBV20-1 and J is TRBJ2-7; possibly TRBD2 for D (5 bases). Germline CDR1 reads DFQATT; CDR2 reads SNEGSKA (reference sequence). The CDR3 runs 13 residues. The CDR3 loop is CNAFRSTGKEQYF. The CDR3 bases are TGCAATGCTTTCCGCTCGACGGGGAAGGAGCAGTACTTC.

This clonotype has only a few counts. The chain uses TRBV6-4 and TRBJ2-3; no firm D call. From germline, CDR1 is MRHNA and CDR2 SNTAGT. V was shortened by 6 bases and J by 0 bases, with 13 bases between the two germline ends. This CDR3 comprises 15 residues. The chain's CDR3 is CASSQDGPSTDTQYF. The CDR3 region has the DNA TGTGCCAGCAGCCAGGACGGACCTAGCACAGATACGCAGTATTTT.

The table lists this clonotype with many counts. The chain employs TRBV12-3 or TRBV12-4 and TRBJ2-6; no reliable D call. This CDR3 has 15 residues. Trimming cost V 2 bases and J 0 bases, with 5 bases left between them. The CDR3 coding sequence is TGTGCCAGCAGTTTAAGCGCCTCTGGGGCCAACGTCCTGACTTTC. Amino acids: CASSLSASGANVLTF.

The chain employs TRBV5-4 and TRBJ2-3; tentatively, D is TRBD2 (6 bases). The CDR3 contains 16 residues. Germline CDR1 SGHNT, CDR2 YYREEE (reference sequence). Trimming took 4 bases from V and 4 from J, leaving 19 bases between them. This CDR3 reads CASSPRGGMESDTQYF. CDR3 nucleotides: TGTGCCAGCAGCCCGCGCGGCGGGATGGAGTCAGATACGCAGTATTTT.